The clone carrying this T cell receptor (beta chain) was detected many times. Its antigen is unknown. This specimen belongs to a study of response to subunit inactivated influenza vaccine. Findings and limits, study-wide: Every seasonal influenza vaccination brings in few new T cells, the authors suggested.

TCRdb reanalysed the RT-PCR reads using MiXCR and keeps one entry per CDR3 protein. The sample records about 500,000 distinct CDR3 sequences, 16% being singletons. This CDR3 spans 15 amino acids. CDR1 DFQATT and CDR2 SNEGSKA come from the germline V gene (reference sequence). The V end lost 0 bases, the J end lost 8 bases, and 16 bases lay between the germline ends. Sequenced material: CD4+ T cells sorted from PBMCs, taken less than 30 months after vaccination. The chain uses TRBV20-1 and TRBJ1-4; maybe TRBD1 (5 bases). The sequence came from a man aged 50-75 years who received an inactivated influenza vaccine. The CDR3 here is CSARDGQGLREKLFF. CDR3 sequence (DNA): TGCAGTGCTAGAGATGGTCAGGGTCTCCGGGAAAAACTGTTTTTT.